A single sample gave rise to the 32 T cell receptor beta chains below, sequenced in a study of T cells after yellow fever vaccination. TCRdb reprocessed the 5' RACE reads with MiXCR, giving one entry per CDR3 protein. The data show under 500,000 distinct CDR3 sequences, 18% seen once. The material sequenced was PBMCs, taken before the yellow fever booster vaccination. The receptors stem from a man aged 18 to 30 who received the YFV17D yellow fever vaccine.

This clonotype was seen more than once but under ten times. This rearrangement joins TRBV6-2 or TRBV6-3 to TRBJ2-4; D remains unclear. V lost 10 bases to trimming and J lost 5 bases, with 0 bases between them. The CDR3 covers 8 residues. Per the germline V gene, CDR1 is MNHEY and CDR2 is SVGEGT. CDR3 DNA: TGTGCCAAAAACATTCAGTACTTC. Protein product: CAKNIQYF.

The chain recombines TRBV11-2 with TRBJ1-3; TRBD1 aligns across 10 bases. Trimming removed 7 bases from V and 9 bases from J; junction bases left unmatched: 24. CDR1 and CDR2 from the germline V gene are SGHAT and FQNNGV. The CDR3 is 19 amino acids. As DNA, the CDR3 is TGTGCCAGCAACTCACACCCGGGGGGGACAGGGGCCGACTCGGGCACCATATATTTT. Its protein is CASNSHPGGTGADSGTIYF.

Only a few counts were recorded for this clonotype. The chain links TRBV10-3 to TRBJ2-1; 8 nucleotides line up with TRBD2. CDR1 is ENHRY and CDR2 is SYGVKD in the germline V gene. The CDR3 consists of 16 residues. J gave up 10 bases and V 8 bases, and 19 bases lay outside the gene matches. The CDR3 DNA reads TGTGCCATCGGACCTTCTGCGGGGGGCACCGTCGCGGAGCAGTTCTTC. Amino acids: CAIGPSAGGTVAEQFF.

The table lists this clonotype with a few counts. The CDR3 spells CASSESTSGARETQYF. CDR3 in DNA: TGTGCCAGCAGTGAATCGACTAGCGGGGCTCGGGAGACCCAGTACTTC. V usage is TRBV2 and J usage is TRBJ2-5; 11 bases are a match to TRBD2. The CDR3 has 16 residues. Germline V gives CDR1 SNHLY, CDR2 FYNNEI. J was trimmed by 5 bases and V by 2 bases; bases with no gene match: 7.

This clonotype was recorded a few times. The V and J genes are TRBV5-1 and TRBJ1-2; D gene ambiguous. Germline V gives CDR1 SGHRS, CDR2 YFSETQ. The V end was cut by 4 bases, the J end by 4 bases, with 14 bases between. CDR3 length: 14 residues. CDR3 nucleotides: TGCGCCAGCAGCGAGTCACTCCCGTCCTATGGCTACACCTTC. Translation gives CASSESLPSYGYTF.

This chain links TRBV7-9 with TRBJ2-7; perhaps TRBD2 as D (5 bases). CDR1 is SEHNR and CDR2 is FQNEAQ in the germline V gene (reference sequence). Trimming removed 4 bases at V and 3 bases at J, with 7 bases between. The CDR3 totals 12 residues. In DNA form, the CDR3 reads TGTGCCAGCAGCTCCGGGGACTACGAGCAGTACGTC. This codes for CASSSGDYEQYV.

V is TRBV6-6 and J is TRBJ2-5; D is ambiguous. Germline V gene lookup returns CDR1 MNHNY and CDR2 SVGAGI (reference sequence). V was pared by 0 bases and J by 6 bases, with 5 bases between. The CDR3 consists of 12 residues. CDR3 sequence (DNA): TGTGCCAGCAGTTACTCGAGTAAGACCCAGTACTTC. Protein sequence: CASSYSSKTQYF.

This chain uses TRBV11-2 with TRBJ1-2, with unresolved D. The CDR3 is made up of 15 amino acids. The germline V and J ends were trimmed by 0 bases and 4 bases, with 12 bases remaining between them. Germline CDR1 is SGHAT and CDR2 is FQNNGV. The CDR3 spells CASSLDRKGIYGYTF. DNA for the CDR3: TGTGCCAGCAGCTTAGATCGGAAAGGAATCTATGGCTACACCTTC.

The chain combines TRBV7-3 with TRBJ2-2; the D call may be TRBD1 or TRBD2 (5 bases each). Trimming pared 5 bases from V and 2 bases from J, leaving 18 bases between. CDR1 is SGHTA, CDR2 FQGTGA, per germline. This CDR3 region has 17 residues. The CDR3, as DNA: TGTGCCAGCAGCCCGATACTTAGAAGGGACAACACCGGGGAGCTGTTTTTT. Translated, it gives CASSPILRRDNTGELFF.

This clonotype was recorded a few times. V is TRBV4-3 and J is TRBJ2-2; D possibly uses TRBD1 or TRBD2 (5 bases each). CDR1 and CDR2 from the germline V gene are LGHNA and YSLEER. Trimming left V 3 bases short and J 6 bases short, with 23 bases between. This CDR3 spans 18 amino acids. CDR3 amino acids: CASSHYPSGKGWSGELFF. CDR3 DNA sequence: TGCGCCAGCAGCCACTACCCGTCGGGGAAGGGGTGGTCCGGGGAGCTGTTTTTT.

This clonotype was observed a handful of times. The V and J genes are TRBV9 and TRBJ2-5; D is uncertain. Trimming pared 1 base from V and 5 bases from J, leaving 12 bases between. Germline loops: CDR1 SGDLS, CDR2 YYNGEE. CDR3 length: 14 residues. CDR3 nucleotide sequence: TGTGCCAGCAGCGTATATTGGAAAGGGGAGACCCAGTACTTC. Amino acid sequence: CASSVYWKGETQYF.

This chain uses TRBV20-1 with TRBJ2-3; unclear D gene. V lost 4 bases to trimming and J lost 3 bases, with 11 bases between them. The CDR3 length is 13 residues. Per germline, CDR1 DFQATT and CDR2 SNEGSKA (reference sequence). The CDR3 region is CSAKTSPTDTQYF. CDR3 sequence (DNA): TGCAGTGCTAAGACCAGTCCGACAGATACGCAGTATTTT.

This clonotype was seen a handful of times. The chain links TRBV5-1 to TRBJ2-7, with D possibly TRBD2 on 6 matching bases. CDR3 length: 13 amino acids. Germline V gene lookup returns CDR1 SGHRS and CDR2 YFSETQ. Trimming took 5 bases from V and 1 from J, leaving 10 bases between them. The CDR3 is CASRRDGSYEQYV. The CDR3 region has the DNA TGCGCCAGCAGGCGGGACGGGTCCTACGAGCAGTACGTC.

The chain has TRBV6-1 and TRBJ2-6; tentative D call: TRBD2 (7 bases). Germline loops: CDR1 MNHNS, CDR2 SASEGT. Trimming pared 5 bases from V and 0 bases from J, leaving 26 bases between. The CDR3 loop spans 21 amino acids. The CDR3 DNA follows: TGTGCCAGCAGTCCCGCGAACCGTTGGGGGGGACACTACTCTGGGGCCAACGTCCTGACTTTC. It is translated as CASSPANRWGGHYSGANVLTF.

This sequence joins TRBV3-1 and TRBJ2-7, with a tentative D call TRBD1 (5 bases). The V gene lost 4 bases and the J gene lost 5 bases, with 18 bases spanning the gap. Germline lookup yields CDR1 LGHDT and CDR2 YNNKEL (reference sequence). The CDR3 is 15 residues long. The CDR3, as DNA: TGTGCCAGCAGCCCTCCGGCCAGGGCCGGCCACGAGCAGTACTTC. This sequence encodes CASSPPARAGHEQYF.

There are a few counts of this clonotype. The rearrangement uses TRBV7-3 and TRBJ2-1, with 12 bases fitting TRBD2. Germline V CDR1 and CDR2: SGHTA, FQGTGA. V shed 5 bases, J shed 10 bases, and the junction held 3 bases outside the gene matches. CDR3 length equals 13 residues. Here the CDR3 DNA reads TGTGCCAGCAGCGCTGGGACTAGCGGGGAGCAGTTCTTC. Protein sequence: CASSAGTSGEQFF.

This clonotype was detected a few times. The chain uses TRBV14 and TRBJ2-1, with TRBD1 identical over 9 bases. There are 17 residues in the CDR3. V trimming: 4 bases; J trimming: 3 bases; junction bases outside the gene matches: 10. CDR1 and CDR2 from the germline V gene are SGHDN and FVKESK. The CDR3 nucleotides are TGTGCCAGCAGCCCTCTGCCCTACAGGGGGCTCTACAATGAGCAGTTCTTC. Its translation is CASSPLPYRGLYNEQFF.

This clonotype was seen a handful of times. V gene TRBV12-5 combines with J gene TRBJ2-7, with 8 nucleotides matching TRBD1. With V trimmed by 2 bases and J by 5 bases, 8 bases remained unmatched. The CDR3 sequence is 15 residues long. Germline-derived CDR1 and CDR2 are LGHNT and FRNRAP. CDR3 amino acids: CASGLLPRGPDEQYV. CDR3 sequence (DNA): TGTGCTAGTGGTTTGCTCCCCAGGGGGCCGGACGAGCAGTACGTC.

In DNA form, the CDR3 reads TGTGCCAGCAGCGTAGTTGGTACAGGTGGGGCCGGGGAGCTGTTTTTT. Protein sequence: CASSVVGTGGAGELFF. The chain recombines TRBV9 with TRBJ2-2; tentative D call: TRBD1 (5 bases). The V gene's germline CDR1 is SGDLS and CDR2 YYNGEE. The CDR3 consists of 16 residues. With 0 bases removed from V and 6 bases from J, the gap between germline ends came to 15 bases. The complete variable domain, with remaining parts taken from reference TRBV9 and TRBJ2-2, reads DSGVTQTPKHLITATGQRVTLRCSPRSGDLSVYWYQQSLDQGLQFLIQYYNGEERAKGNILERFSAQQFPDLHSELNLSSLELGDSALYFCASSVVGTGGAGELFFGEGSRLTVL.

The J gene is TRBJ2-7, the V gene TRBV6-5; D possibly matches TRBD1 or TRBD2 (7 bases each). The CDR3 has 15 residues. Germline CDR1 is MNHEY and CDR2 is SVGAGI. The V gene lost 0 bases and the J gene lost 2 bases, with 11 bases spanning the gap. CDR3 amino acids: CASSYSRGGTYEQYF. Written as DNA, the CDR3 is TGTGCCAGCAGTTACTCCAGGGGGGGCACCTACGAGCAGTACTTC.

This clonotype was picked up many times. The rearrangement uses TRBV5-1 and TRBJ1-1; D is uncertain. The CDR3 contains 15 residues. V lost 3 bases, J lost 4 bases, and 16 bases lay in between. The germline gives CDR1 SGHRS, CDR2 YFSETQ. The CDR3 protein is CASSYFGEVGTEAFF. The CDR3 region has the DNA TGCGCCAGCAGCTATTTCGGGGAGGTGGGCACTGAAGCTTTCTTT.

This clonotype was found a few times. The V and J genes are TRBV7-3 and TRBJ2-1; no firm D call. CDR3 length equals 15 residues. The germline V and J ends were trimmed by 1 base and 4 bases, with 11 bases remaining between them. The germline CDR1 and CDR2 sequences are SGHTA and FQGTGA. The CDR3 here is CASSLRATSYNEQFF. As DNA, the CDR3 is TGTGCCAGCAGCTTAAGGGCGACATCATACAATGAGCAGTTCTTC.

This clonotype was seen repeatedly, ten times or more. This chain connects TRBV20-1 to TRBJ2-1; D may correspond to TRBD1 or TRBD2 (6 bases each). The V gene lost 3 bases and the J gene lost 7 bases, with 22 bases spanning the gap. The CDR3 runs to 16 residues. Germline V gives CDR1 DFQATT, CDR2 SNEGSKA (reference sequence). In DNA form, the CDR3 reads TGCAGTGCTAGGCCGGCCGAACGGGGGCCTGGGAATGAGCAGTTCTTC. This codes for CSARPAERGPGNEQFF.

This clonotype showed up just a few times. The rearrangement joins TRBV27 to TRBJ2-3; D call uncertain. With 8 bases removed from V and 6 bases from J, the gap between germline ends came to 18 bases. CDR3 size: 14 residues. CDR1 and CDR2 from the germline V gene are MNHEY and SMNVEV (reference sequence). CDR3 residues: CASGERPGLDTQYF. In nucleotides, the CDR3 is TGTGCCAGCGGAGAGCGACCCGGGTTGGATACGCAGTATTTT.

The chain carries TRBV2 and TRBJ2-2; D is uncertain. The CDR3 is made up of 15 amino acids. From germline, CDR1 is SNHLY and CDR2 FYNNEI. V lost 3 bases, J lost 1 base, and 9 bases lay in between. CDR3: CASSDGHRNTGELFF. The DNA of the CDR3 is TGTGCCAGCAGTGATGGGCATCGGAACACCGGGGAGCTGTTTTTT.

The chain combines TRBV7-9 with TRBJ2-2; D not certain. V lost 4 bases to trimming and J lost 1 base, with 10 bases between them. This CDR3 region has 15 residues. CDR1 and CDR2 (germline): SEHNR, FQNEAQ (reference sequence). CDR3 sequence (DNA): TGTGCCAGCAGCTCATGGACGGGGAACACCGGGGAGCTGTTTTTT. Protein sequence: CASSSWTGNTGELFF.

The chain links TRBV7-6 to TRBJ1-6; no firm D call. The CDR3 loop spans 14 amino acids. Per the germline V gene, CDR1 is SGHVS and CDR2 is FNYEAQ. V lost 3 bases and J 10 bases, leaving 13 bases between the germline ends. The CDR3 region is CASSLAGDRSPLHF. The CDR3 bases are TGTGCCAGCAGCTTGGCCGGGGATCGATCACCCCTCCACTTT.

This chain joins TRBV21-1 and TRBJ2-7. TRBV21-1 corresponds to a pseudogene. The CDR3 has 11 amino acids. The CDR3 DNA sequence: TGTGCCAGCAGCAAGTACTACGAGCAGTACGTC. The encoded protein is CASSKYYEQYV.

This clonotype was seen a handful of times. V gene TRBV4-3 combines with J gene TRBJ1-3; D is unclear. CDR1 is LGHNA, CDR2 YSLEER, per germline. The germline V and J ends were trimmed by 1 base and 0 bases, with 10 bases remaining between them. The CDR3 runs 16 residues. The CDR3 DNA is TGCGCCAGCAGCCAAGCGGCCGGACCCTCTGGAAACACCATATATTTT. Its protein product is CASSQAAGPSGNTIYF.

This clonotype came up a few times. The chain recombines TRBV9 with TRBJ1-1; maybe TRBD1 (5 bases). V was trimmed by 4 bases and J by 2 bases, leaving 15 bases between them. The CDR3 is made up of 15 amino acids. Germline V gene lookup returns CDR1 SGDLS and CDR2 YYNGEE. CDR3 DNA: TGTGCCAGCAGCCCGAGTGCGGGGCAAAACACTGAAGCTTTCTTT. Protein: CASSPSAGQNTEAFF.

The V call is TRBV4-1, the J call TRBJ1-1; 12 bases map to TRBD1. The CDR3 is made up of 16 amino acids. V shed 0 bases, J shed 8 bases, and the junction held 7 bases outside the gene matches. The germline V gene encodes CDR1 MGHRA and CDR2 YSYEKL. This chain's CDR3 is CASSQEGTGGAMEAFF. In DNA form, the CDR3 reads TGCGCCAGCAGCCAAGAGGGGACAGGGGGCGCGATGGAAGCTTTCTTT.

Only a few counts were recorded for this clonotype. The genes are TRBV27 and TRBJ2-2; a possible D gene is TRBD1 (6 bases). V was clipped by 6 bases and J by 4 bases, with 9 bases between them. The CDR3 loop spans 13 amino acids. CDR1 is MNHEY and CDR2 is SMNVEV in the germline V gene (reference sequence). CDR3 sequence (DNA): TGTGCCAGCAGACACAGGGCCACCGGGGAGCTGTTTTTT. This gives the protein CASRHRATGELFF.